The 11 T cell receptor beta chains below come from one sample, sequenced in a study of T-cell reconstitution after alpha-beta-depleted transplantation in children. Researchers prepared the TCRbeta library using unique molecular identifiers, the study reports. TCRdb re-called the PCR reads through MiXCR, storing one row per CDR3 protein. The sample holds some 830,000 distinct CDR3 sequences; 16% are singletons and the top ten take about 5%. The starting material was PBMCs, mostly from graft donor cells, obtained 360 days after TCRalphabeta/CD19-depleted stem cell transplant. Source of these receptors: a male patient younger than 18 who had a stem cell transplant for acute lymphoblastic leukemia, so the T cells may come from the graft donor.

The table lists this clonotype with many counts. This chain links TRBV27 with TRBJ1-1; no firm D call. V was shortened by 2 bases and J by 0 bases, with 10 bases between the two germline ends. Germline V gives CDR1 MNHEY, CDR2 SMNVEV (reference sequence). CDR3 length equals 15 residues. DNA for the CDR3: TGTGCCAGCAGTTTAAGGGTAGCCCTGAACACTGAAGCTTTCTTT. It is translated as CASSLRVALNTEAFF.

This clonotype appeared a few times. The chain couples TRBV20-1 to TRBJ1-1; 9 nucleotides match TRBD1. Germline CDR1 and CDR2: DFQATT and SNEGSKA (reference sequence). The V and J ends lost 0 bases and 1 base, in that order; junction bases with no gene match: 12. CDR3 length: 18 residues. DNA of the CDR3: TGCAGTGCTAGAGATTACCTAACACAGGGGGCTGGGAACACTGAAGCTTTCTTT. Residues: CSARDYLTQGAGNTEAFF.

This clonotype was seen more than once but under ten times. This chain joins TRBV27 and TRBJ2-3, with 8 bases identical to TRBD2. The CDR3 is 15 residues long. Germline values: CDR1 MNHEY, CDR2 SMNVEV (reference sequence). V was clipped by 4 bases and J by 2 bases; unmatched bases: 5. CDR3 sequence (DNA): TGTGCCAGCAGTTCGGGCGGGAGGCCCACAGATACGCAGTATTTT. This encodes CASSSGGRPTDTQYF.

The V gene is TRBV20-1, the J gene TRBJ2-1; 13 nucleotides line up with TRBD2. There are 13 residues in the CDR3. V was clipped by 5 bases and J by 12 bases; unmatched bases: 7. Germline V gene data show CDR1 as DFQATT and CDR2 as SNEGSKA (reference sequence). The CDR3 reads CSAQTSGRPPQFF. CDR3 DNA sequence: TGCAGTGCTCAGACTAGCGGGAGGCCTCCGCAGTTCTTC.

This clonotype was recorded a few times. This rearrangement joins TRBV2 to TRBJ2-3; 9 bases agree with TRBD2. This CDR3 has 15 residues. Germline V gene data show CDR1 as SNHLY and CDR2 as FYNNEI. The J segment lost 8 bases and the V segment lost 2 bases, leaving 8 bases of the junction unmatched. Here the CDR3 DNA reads TGTGCCAGCAGTGAAAGGGCGGGAGGGCCTGGTACGCAGTATTTT. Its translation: CASSERAGGPGTQYF.

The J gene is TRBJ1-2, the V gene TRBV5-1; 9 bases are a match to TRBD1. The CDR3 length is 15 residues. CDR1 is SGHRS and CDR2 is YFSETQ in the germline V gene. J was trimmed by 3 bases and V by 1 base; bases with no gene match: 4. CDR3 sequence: CASSLYRDRDYGYTF. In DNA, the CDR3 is TGCGCCAGCAGCTTGTATCGGGACAGGGACTATGGCTACACCTTC. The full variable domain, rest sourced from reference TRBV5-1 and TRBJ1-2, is KAGVTQTPRYLIKTRGQQVTLSCSPISGHRSVSWYQQTPGQGLQFLFEYFSETQRNKGNFPGRFSGRQFSNSRSEMNVSTLELGDSALYLCASSLYRDRDYGYTFGSGTRLTVV.

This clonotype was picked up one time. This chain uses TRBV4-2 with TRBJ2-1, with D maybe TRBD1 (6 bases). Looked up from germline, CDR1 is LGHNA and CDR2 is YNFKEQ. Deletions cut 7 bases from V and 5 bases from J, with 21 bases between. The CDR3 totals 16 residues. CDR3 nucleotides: TGTGCCAGCACCCAGGGGTGGGGCGGTCCCAACAATGAGCAGTTCTTC. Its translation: CASTQGWGGPNNEQFF.

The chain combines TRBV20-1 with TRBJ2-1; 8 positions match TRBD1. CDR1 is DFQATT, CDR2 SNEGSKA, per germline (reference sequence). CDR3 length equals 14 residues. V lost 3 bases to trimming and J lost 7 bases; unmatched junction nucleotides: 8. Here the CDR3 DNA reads TGCAGTGCTAGTAGCCAGGGGGCGTTAAATGAGCAGTTCTTC. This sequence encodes CSASSQGALNEQFF.

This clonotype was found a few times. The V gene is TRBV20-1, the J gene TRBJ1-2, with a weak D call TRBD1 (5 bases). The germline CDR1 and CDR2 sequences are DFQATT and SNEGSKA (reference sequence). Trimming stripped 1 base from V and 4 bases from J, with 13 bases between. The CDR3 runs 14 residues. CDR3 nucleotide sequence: TGCAGTGCTAGAGTCGGGACGGAGATCTATGGCTACACCTTC. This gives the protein CSARVGTEIYGYTF.

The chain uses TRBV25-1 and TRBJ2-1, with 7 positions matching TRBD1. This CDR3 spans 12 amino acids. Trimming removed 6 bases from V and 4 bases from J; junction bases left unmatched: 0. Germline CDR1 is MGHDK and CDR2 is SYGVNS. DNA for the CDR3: TGTGCCAGCAGACAGGGGTACAATGAGCAGTTCTTC. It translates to CASRQGYNEQFF.

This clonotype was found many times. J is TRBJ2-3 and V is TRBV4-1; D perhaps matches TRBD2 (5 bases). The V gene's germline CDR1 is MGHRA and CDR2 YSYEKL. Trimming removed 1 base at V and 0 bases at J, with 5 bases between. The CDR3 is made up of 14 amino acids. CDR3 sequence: CASSQGTSTDTQYF. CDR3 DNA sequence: TGCGCCAGCAGCCAAGGGACTAGCACAGATACGCAGTATTTT.